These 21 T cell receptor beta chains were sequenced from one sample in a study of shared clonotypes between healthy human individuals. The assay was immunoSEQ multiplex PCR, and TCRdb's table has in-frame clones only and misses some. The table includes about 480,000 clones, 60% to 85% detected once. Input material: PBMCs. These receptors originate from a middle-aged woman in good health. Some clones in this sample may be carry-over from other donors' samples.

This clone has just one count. The CDR3, as DNA: TGTGCCAGCAGTGACTCCGCAGGGGGGTACGAGCAGTACTTC. This codes for CASSDSAGGYEQYF. J is TRBJ2-5 and V is TRBV25-1; maybe TRBD1 (7 bases). The DNA end lines up better with TRBJ2-7; the J call may be wrong. The CDR3 runs 14 residues. The V gene's germline CDR1 is MGHDK and CDR2 SYGVNS.

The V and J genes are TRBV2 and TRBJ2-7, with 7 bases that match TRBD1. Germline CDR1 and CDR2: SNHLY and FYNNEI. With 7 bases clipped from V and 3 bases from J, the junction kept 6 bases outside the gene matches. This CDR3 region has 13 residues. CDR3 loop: CASKKTGSYEQYF. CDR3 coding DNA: TGTGCCAGCAAGAAGACAGGGAGCTACGAGCAGTACTTC. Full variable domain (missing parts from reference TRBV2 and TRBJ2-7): EPEVTQTPSHQVTQMGQEVILRCVPISNHLYFYWYRQILGQKVEFLVSFYNNEISEKSEIFDDQFSVERPDGSNFTLKIRSTKLEDSAMYFCASKKTGSYEQYFGPGTRLTVT.

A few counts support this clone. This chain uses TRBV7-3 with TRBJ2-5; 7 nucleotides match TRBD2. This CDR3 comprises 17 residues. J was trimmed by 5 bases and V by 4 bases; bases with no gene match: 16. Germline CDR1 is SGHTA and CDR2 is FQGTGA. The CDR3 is CASSSGPPGSGTETQYF. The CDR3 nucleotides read TGTGCCAGCAGCTCAGGGCCACCCGGGAGCGGGACGGAGACCCAGTACTTC. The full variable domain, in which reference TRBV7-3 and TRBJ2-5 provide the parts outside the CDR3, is GAGVSQTPSNKVTEKGKYVELRCDPISGHTALYWYRQSLGQGPEFLIYFQGTGAADDSGLPNDRFFAVRPEGSVSTLKIQRTERGDSAVYLCASSSGPPGSGTETQYFGPGTRLLVL.

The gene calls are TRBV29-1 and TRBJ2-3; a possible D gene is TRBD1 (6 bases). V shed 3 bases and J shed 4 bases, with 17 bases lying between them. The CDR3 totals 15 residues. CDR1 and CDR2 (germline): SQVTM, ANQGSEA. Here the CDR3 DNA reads TGCAGCGTTGAGTGGGCCAACAGGGCTCCAGATACGCAGTATTTT. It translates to CSVEWANRAPDTQYF.

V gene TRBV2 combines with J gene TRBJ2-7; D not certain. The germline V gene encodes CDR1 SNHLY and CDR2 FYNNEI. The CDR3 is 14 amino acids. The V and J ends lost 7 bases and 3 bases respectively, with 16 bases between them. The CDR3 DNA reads TGTGCCAGCACCACCCGTGTAGGCTTCTACGAGCAGTACTTC. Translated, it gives CASTTRVGFYEQYF.

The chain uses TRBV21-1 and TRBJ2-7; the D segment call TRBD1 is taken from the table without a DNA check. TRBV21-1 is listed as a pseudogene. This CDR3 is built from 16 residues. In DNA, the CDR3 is TGTGCCAGCAGCAAGGGCCCCGGGACAGGGTTTTACGAGCAGTACTTC. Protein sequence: CASSKGPGTGFYEQYF.

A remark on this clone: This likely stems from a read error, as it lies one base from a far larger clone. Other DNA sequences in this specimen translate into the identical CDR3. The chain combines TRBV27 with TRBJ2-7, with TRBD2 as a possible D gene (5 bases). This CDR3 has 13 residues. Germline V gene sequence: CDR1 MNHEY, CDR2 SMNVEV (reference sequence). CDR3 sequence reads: CASSPGKTYEQYF. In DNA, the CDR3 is TGTGCCAGCAGCCCCGGGAAGACCTACGAACAGTACTTC.

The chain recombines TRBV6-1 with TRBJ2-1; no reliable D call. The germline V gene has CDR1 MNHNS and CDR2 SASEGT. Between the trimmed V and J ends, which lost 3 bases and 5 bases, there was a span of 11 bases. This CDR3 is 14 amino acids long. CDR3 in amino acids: CASSDGWLDNEQFF. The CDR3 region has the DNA TGTGCCAGCAGTGATGGGTGGCTGGACAATGAGCAGTTCTTC.

In DNA, the CDR3 is TGTGCCAGCAGCCCCCGACAGGGGGCCTACAATGAGCAGTTCTTC. Encoded protein: CASSPRQGAYNEQFF. The chain carries TRBV7-9 and TRBJ2-1; 9 nucleotides align to TRBD1. V dropped 5 bases and J dropped 2; count of bases not matched to a gene: 4. Germline lookup yields CDR1 SEHNR and CDR2 FQNEAQ (reference sequence). The length of the CDR3 is 15 residues.

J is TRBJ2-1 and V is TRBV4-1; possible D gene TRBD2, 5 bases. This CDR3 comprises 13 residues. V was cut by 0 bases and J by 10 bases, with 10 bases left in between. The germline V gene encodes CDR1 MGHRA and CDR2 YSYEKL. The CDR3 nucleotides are TGCGCCAGCAGCCAAGACACGGGGTCCGAGCAGTTCTTC. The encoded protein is CASSQDTGSEQFF.

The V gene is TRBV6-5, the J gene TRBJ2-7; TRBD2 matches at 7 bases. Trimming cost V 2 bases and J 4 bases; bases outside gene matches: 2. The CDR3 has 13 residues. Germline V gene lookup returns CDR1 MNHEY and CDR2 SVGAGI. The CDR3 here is CASSYPGGYEQYF. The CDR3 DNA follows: TGTGCCAGCAGTTACCCCGGGGGGTACGAGCAGTACTTC.

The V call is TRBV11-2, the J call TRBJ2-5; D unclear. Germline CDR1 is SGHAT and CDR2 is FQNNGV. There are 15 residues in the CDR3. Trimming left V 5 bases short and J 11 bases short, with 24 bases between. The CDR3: CASSPYSPRVAEQYF. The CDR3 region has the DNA TGTGCCAGCAGCCCTTATTCCCCCCGAGTTGCAGAGCAGTACTTC.

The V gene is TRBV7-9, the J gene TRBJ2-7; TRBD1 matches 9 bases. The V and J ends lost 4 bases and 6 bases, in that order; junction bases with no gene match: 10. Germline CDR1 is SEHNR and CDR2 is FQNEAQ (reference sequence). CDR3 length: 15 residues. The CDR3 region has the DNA TGTGCCAGCAGCTCGAGGGACAGGGAAGGTCGCGAGCAGTACTTC. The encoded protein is CASSSRDREGREQYF. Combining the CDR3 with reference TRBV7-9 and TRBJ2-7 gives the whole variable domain DTGVSQNPRHKITKRGQNVTFRCDPISEHNRLYWYRQTLGQGPEFLTYFQNEAQLEKSRLLSDRFSAERPKGSFSTLEIQRTEQGDSAMYLCASSSRDREGREQYFGPGTRLTVT.

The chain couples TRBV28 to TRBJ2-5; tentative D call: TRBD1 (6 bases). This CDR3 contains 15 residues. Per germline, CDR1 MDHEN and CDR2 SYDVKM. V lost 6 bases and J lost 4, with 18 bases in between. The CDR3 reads CASSPPQGSGETQYF. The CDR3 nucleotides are TGTGCCAGCAGCCCCCCACAGGGTTCGGGAGAGACCCAGTACTTC.

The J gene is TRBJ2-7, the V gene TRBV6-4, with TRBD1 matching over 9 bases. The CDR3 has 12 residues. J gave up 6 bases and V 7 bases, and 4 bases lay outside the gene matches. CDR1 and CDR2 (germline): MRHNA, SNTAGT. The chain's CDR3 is CASTGQGIEQYF. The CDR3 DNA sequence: TGTGCCAGCACGGGACAGGGAATCGAGCAGTACTTC.

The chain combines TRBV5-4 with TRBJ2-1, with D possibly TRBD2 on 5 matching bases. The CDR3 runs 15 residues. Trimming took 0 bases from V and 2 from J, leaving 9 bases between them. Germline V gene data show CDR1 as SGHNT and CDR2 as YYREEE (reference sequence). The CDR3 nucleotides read TGTGCCAGCAGCTTGGGGAGGTCAACCTACAATGAGCAGTTCTTC. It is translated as CASSLGRSTYNEQFF.

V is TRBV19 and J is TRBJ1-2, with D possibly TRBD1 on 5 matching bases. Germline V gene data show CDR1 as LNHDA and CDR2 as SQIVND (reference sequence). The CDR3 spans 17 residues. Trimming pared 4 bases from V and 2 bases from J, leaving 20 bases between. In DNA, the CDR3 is TGTGCCAGTAGTACCGGGGGTTTTGAGGAGCAAAACTATGGCTACACCTTC. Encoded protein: CASSTGGFEEQNYGYTF.

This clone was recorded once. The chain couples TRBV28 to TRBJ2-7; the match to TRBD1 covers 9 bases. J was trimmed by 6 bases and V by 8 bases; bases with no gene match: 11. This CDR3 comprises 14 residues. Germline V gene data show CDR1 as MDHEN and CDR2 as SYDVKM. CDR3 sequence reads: CASGPGQGIGEQYF. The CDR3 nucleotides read TGTGCCAGCGGACCGGGACAGGGTATCGGCGAGCAGTACTTC.

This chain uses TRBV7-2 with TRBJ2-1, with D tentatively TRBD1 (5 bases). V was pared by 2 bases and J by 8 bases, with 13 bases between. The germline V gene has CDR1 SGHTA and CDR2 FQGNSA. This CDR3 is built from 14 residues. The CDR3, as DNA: TGTGCCAGCAGCTTACTGGGCAGGGATGATGAGCAGTTCTTC. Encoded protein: CASSLLGRDDEQFF.

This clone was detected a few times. The CDR3 here is CASTSQGLNYGYTF. The CDR3 DNA follows: TGTGCCAGCACGAGTCAGGGGTTAAACTATGGCTACACCTTC. V gene TRBV2 combines with J gene TRBJ1-2; a possible D gene is TRBD1 (6 bases). V lost 7 bases to trimming and J lost 2 bases, with 14 bases between them. Germline V gene sequence: CDR1 SNHLY, CDR2 FYNNEI. The CDR3 consists of 14 residues.

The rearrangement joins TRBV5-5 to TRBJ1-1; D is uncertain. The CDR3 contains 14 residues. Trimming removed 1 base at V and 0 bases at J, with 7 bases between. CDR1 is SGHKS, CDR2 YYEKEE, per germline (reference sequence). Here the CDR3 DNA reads TGTGCCAGCAGCTTGCAGGTTATGAACACTGAAGCTTTCTTT. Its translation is CASSLQVMNTEAFF.